These 25 T cell receptor beta chains originate from one sample sequenced in a study of T cell clusters in autoimmune cytopenias. Some 38,000 genome equivalents of blood DNA were amplified for TRB. TRB was amplified by touch-down multiplex PCR, primer pools A and B combined. Following a re-call of the multiplex PCR reads, TCRdb has one entry per CDR3 protein and lacks DNA. The repertoire table contains approximately 12,000 distinct CDR3 sequences. Separately, the same data were catalogued under a study of T cell repertoires in aging, cancer and after chemotherapy.

Sequencing used peripheral blood. Source of these receptors: a human donor in good health.

The chain has TRBV13 and TRBJ2-4; TCRdb's D call, TRBD2, is unchecked because there is no DNA. Looked up from germline, CDR1 is PRHDT and CDR2 is FYEKMQ (reference sequence). The CDR3 extends over 17 amino acids. CDR3: CASSLGAGVVAKNIQYF. The full variable domain, its missing parts supplied by reference TRBV13 and TRBJ2-4, is AAGVIQSPRHLIKEKRETATLKCYPIPRHDTVYWYQQGPGQDPQFLISFYEKMQSDKGSIPDRFSAQQFSDYHSELNMSSLELGDSALYFCASSLGAGVVAKNIQYFGAGTRLSVL.

This clonotype is called medium-sized based on its frequency. This chain joins TRBV11-3 and TRBJ2-7; the D call from TCRdb, TRBD2, cannot be confirmed without DNA. Germline V gene data show CDR1 as SGHNT and CDR2 as YENEEA. The CDR3 spans 15 residues. CDR3 residues: CASSKVGGDLHEQYF.

The chain links TRBV13 to TRBJ2-1; TCRdb's assignment of TRBD2 cannot be checked, as there is no DNA. The CDR3 runs to 15 residues. The germline CDR1 and CDR2 sequences are PRHDT and FYEKMQ (reference sequence). The CDR3 sequence: CASRNSGHSYNEQFF.

This chain links TRBV5-4 with TRBJ2-1; the TRBD2 assignment by TCRdb is unverifiable without DNA. This CDR3 contains 16 residues. Germline values: CDR1 SGHNT, CDR2 YYREEE (reference sequence). CDR3 protein: CASSLRLGGGVDEQFF.

The gene calls are TRBV30 and TRBJ1-1; TCRdb's D call, TRBD1, is unchecked because there is no DNA. This CDR3 has 13 residues. In germline, CDR1 is GTSNPN, CDR2 SVGIG (reference sequence). CDR3 sequence reads: CAWSVRAGTEAFF. The full variable domain, its missing parts supplied by reference TRBV30 and TRBJ1-1, is SQTIHQWPATLVQPVGSPLSLECTVEGTSNPNLYWYRQAAGRGLQLLFYSVGIGQISSEVPQNLSASRPQDRQFILSSKKLLLSDSGFYLCAWSVRAGTEAFFGQGTRLTVV.

The chain combines TRBV6-5 with TRBJ1-2. The CDR3 contains 15 residues. CDR1 and CDR2 from the germline V gene are MNHEY and SVGAGI. The CDR3 spells CASSTDRAPHYGYTF.

Measured by frequency, this clonotype is medium-sized. The V gene is TRBV11-3, the J gene TRBJ1-6; TCRdb designates TRBD1, a call that cannot be tested without DNA. Germline CDR1 SGHNT, CDR2 YENEEA. The CDR3 has 15 residues. CDR3 protein: CASSPTQGSYSPLHF.

This chain connects TRBV6-5 to TRBJ1-2; TCRdb picks TRBD1, but there is no DNA to check that call. The CDR3 sequence is 17 residues long. Germline V lookup: CDR1 MNHEY, CDR2 SVGAGI. CDR3 residues: CASSRTSQGSRYYGYTF.

This clonotype is labeled medium-sized (0.01 to 0.1%) based on frequency. This chain uses TRBV29-1 with TRBJ2-3. The CDR3 has 14 amino acids. CDR1 is SQVTM and CDR2 is ANQGSEA in the germline V gene. The CDR3 loop is CSVEHFGPVDTQYF.

The chain recombines TRBV13 with TRBJ1-2; TCRdb reports TRBD1, a call that lacks DNA to check it against. The CDR3 runs 15 residues. In germline, CDR1 is PRHDT, CDR2 FYEKMQ (reference sequence). CDR3 amino acids: CASSFDEQGAGGYTF.

This rearrangement joins TRBV6-1 to TRBJ2-7. Germline V gene data show CDR1 as MNHNS and CDR2 as SASEGT. This CDR3 is built from 13 residues. CDR3 in amino acids: CASSGISSTEQYF.

This chain links TRBV18 with TRBJ1-2; TCRdb picks TRBD1, but there is no DNA to check that call. The germline V gene has CDR1 KGHSH and CDR2 LQKENI. The CDR3 is made up of 13 amino acids. The CDR3 protein is CASSPTGQEGYTF. The whole variable domain, remainder taken from reference TRBV18 and TRBJ1-2, is NAGVMQNPRHLVRRRGQEARLRCSPMKGHSHVYWYRQLPEEGLKFMVYLQKENIIDESGMPKERFSAEFPKEGPSILRIQQVVRGDSAAYFCASSPTGQEGYTFGSGTRLTVV.

V and J are TRBV13 and TRBJ2-1; TCRdb returns TRBD1, unconfirmable since there is no DNA. Per the germline V gene, CDR1 is PRHDT and CDR2 is FYEKMQ (reference sequence). The CDR3 has 14 residues. CDR3 loop: CASSLGRGGYEQFF.

This sequence joins TRBV20-1 and TRBJ2-1; the D call of TRBD2 rests on TCRdb alone, since no DNA is present to check it. Germline V lookup: CDR1 DFQATT, CDR2 SNEGSKA (reference sequence). The CDR3 consists of 14 residues. The CDR3 sequence: CSAVTSGHDNEQFF.

V gene TRBV5-6 combines with J gene TRBJ1-5. The CDR3 totals 15 residues. Per germline, CDR1 SGHDT and CDR2 YYEEEE. CDR3 sequence: CASSLWQTSNQPQHF.

The CDR3 loop is CASSLGRSGGAGELFF. The chain joins TRBV13 to TRBJ2-2; the TRBD2 assignment by TCRdb is unverifiable without DNA. This CDR3 has 16 residues. CDR1 and CDR2 (germline): PRHDT, FYEKMQ (reference sequence).

V and J are TRBV7-9 and TRBJ2-5; TCRdb indicates TRBD1, and absent DNA this call remains unverified. The CDR3 totals 18 residues. From germline, CDR1 is SEHNR and CDR2 FQNEAQ (reference sequence). CDR3 in amino acids: CASSLIAGRKGWRETQYF.

The genes are TRBV7-6 and TRBJ2-3. The CDR3 is made up of 16 amino acids. Per the germline V gene, CDR1 is SGHVS and CDR2 is FNYEAQ. CDR3 loop: CASSLTTSGGTDTQYF.

This sequence joins TRBV5-6 and TRBJ2-7; the TRBD1 assignment by TCRdb is unverifiable without DNA. Germline V gene lookup returns CDR1 SGHDT and CDR2 YYEEEE. This CDR3 has 13 residues. The CDR3 reads CASSGGVGHEQYF.

The V call is TRBV12-3 or TRBV12-4, the J call TRBJ2-5. The CDR3 is made up of 14 amino acids. CDR3 residues: CASSLVLDQETQYF.

V gene TRBV5-1 combines with J gene TRBJ1-6; TCRdb names TRBD1, which stays unverified in the absence of DNA. This CDR3 spans 14 amino acids. The V gene's germline CDR1 is SGHRS and CDR2 YFSETQ. This CDR3 is CASSPGQGNSPLHF.

The chain has TRBV12-3 or TRBV12-4 and TRBJ1-2; the D gene TCRdb calls, TRBD1, cannot be checked with no DNA. This CDR3 region has 13 residues. The CDR3 loop is CASSSYRGLGYTF.

The chain uses TRBV18 and TRBJ1-1; TCRdb outputs TRBD1, but without DNA this stays unchecked. The CDR3 totals 13 residues. Germline V gene lookup returns CDR1 KGHSH and CDR2 LQKENI. The chain's CDR3 is CASSPQGARWAFF.

The V and J genes are TRBV5-4 and TRBJ2-2; lacking DNA, the TRBD2 call made by TCRdb goes unchecked. This CDR3 spans 13 amino acids. Germline CDR1 and CDR2: SGHNT and YYREEE (reference sequence). This chain's CDR3 is CASSRGLAGELFF. The whole variable domain, filled in from reference TRBV5-4 and TRBJ2-2, reads ETGVTQSPTHLIKTRGQQVTLRCSSQSGHNTVSWYQQALGQGPQFIFQYYREEENGRGNFPPRFSGLQFPNYSSELNVNALELDDSALYLCASSRGLAGELFFGEGSRLTVL.

The V and J genes are TRBV5-1 and TRBJ2-5. This CDR3 is built from 15 residues. Germline CDR1 and CDR2: SGHRS and YFSETQ. This CDR3 reads CASSLNSPYQETQYF.